This TCR beta chain comes out of a study of blood T cell repertoires in COVID-19. Clones were read by immunoSEQ multiplex PCR, and TCRdb kept only the in-frame ones, dropping some. This sample has 300,000 or so clones, with around 85% found just once. Material: PBMCs or T cells enriched from blood (not recorded which). This receptor was taken from a woman in her forties with acute COVID-19.

The CDR3 reads CASSQVETGGRETQYF. CDR3 DNA: TGTGCCAGCAGCCAAGTCGAGACAGGGGGGAGAGAGACCCAGTACTTC. The chain couples TRBV3-1 (or the pseudogene TRBV3-2) to TRBJ2-5, with 9 bases aligning to TRBD1. V lost 1 base and J lost 4; bases outside the gene matches: 7. Germline loops: CDR1 LGHDT, CDR2 YNNKEL (reference sequence). This CDR3 is 16 amino acids long.